These 10 T cell receptor beta chains originate from one sample sequenced in a study of CD8 T cells in ankylosing spondylitis. In TCRdb, the 5' RACE reads were re-called with MiXCR into one record per CDR3 protein. The table lists about 360,000 distinct CDR3 sequences, more than 20% of them singletons, with under 15% in the top ten. Sequenced: blood, either unsorted or a sorted T cell fraction (not recorded which). These receptors were obtained from a male donor with ankylosing spondylitis or in good health (not recorded which).

The V call is TRBV10-3, the J call TRBJ2-1, with 7 bases matching TRBD2. From germline, CDR1 is ENHRY and CDR2 SYGVKD. The CDR3 covers 15 residues. V lost 0 bases to trimming and J lost 6 bases; unmatched junction nucleotides: 5. For the CDR3, the DNA is TGTGCCATCAGTGAGTCAGGGAGGGTGTCCAATGAGCAGTTCTTC. This encodes CAISESGRVSNEQFF.

This clonotype turned up a few times. V and J are TRBV4-1 and TRBJ2-4; 10 bases fit TRBD2. The J segment lost 8 bases and the V segment lost 5 bases, leaving 15 bases of the junction unmatched. CDR1 MGHRA and CDR2 YSYEKL come from the germline V gene. This CDR3 region has 17 residues. The CDR3 is CASSWTGTSDMGDIQYF. Written as DNA, the CDR3 is TGCGCCAGCAGCTGGACCGGGACTAGCGATATGGGTGACATTCAGTACTTC.

J is TRBJ2-1 and V is TRBV6-2 or TRBV6-3; 7 positions match TRBD1. Germline assignment: CDR1 MNHEY and CDR2 SVGEGT. The CDR3 length is 14 residues. V lost 0 bases and J lost 10; bases outside the gene matches: 6. This chain's CDR3 is CASSYSGGASEQFF. The CDR3 region has the DNA TGTGCCAGCAGTTACTCAGGGGGCGCATCCGAGCAGTTCTTC.

The chain couples TRBV20-1 to TRBJ2-2, with 9 bases lining up with TRBD1. With 2 bases clipped from V and 7 bases from J, the junction kept 11 bases outside the gene matches. The CDR3 extends over 16 amino acids. Per the germline V gene, CDR1 is DFQATT and CDR2 is SNEGSKA (reference sequence). CDR3 in amino acids: CSARPFSDRGDGELFF. In DNA form, the CDR3 reads TGCAGTGCTAGACCGTTCTCGGACAGGGGTGACGGGGAGCTGTTTTTT.

Only a few counts were recorded for this clonotype. The chain couples TRBV6-5 to TRBJ2-2; 7 bases agree with TRBD1. This CDR3 has 16 amino acids. V gave up 1 base and J gave up 4 bases; unmatched junction bases: 6. Germline V gives CDR1 MNHEY, CDR2 SVGAGI. CDR3 coding DNA: TGTGCCAGCAGTTACTGGCAGGGGGAGAGCACCGGGGAGCTGTTTTTT. Protein sequence: CASSYWQGESTGELFF.

This clonotype has more than one count but fewer than ten. V usage is TRBV6-5 and J usage is TRBJ1-1, with D hard to call. The germline CDR1 and CDR2 sequences are MNHEY and SVGAGI. Between the trimmed V and J ends, which lost 2 bases and 1 base, there was a span of 14 bases. The CDR3 loop spans 16 amino acids. The CDR3 DNA is TGTGCCAGCAGTTACCTCGGGTTTCTATGGAACACTGAAGCTTTCTTT. It yields the protein CASSYLGFLWNTEAFF.

This clonotype was observed a few times. The chain uses TRBV5-1 and TRBJ2-7, with D unresolved. There are 16 residues in the CDR3. Germline loops: CDR1 SGHRS, CDR2 YFSETQ. V shed 3 bases and J shed 4 bases, with 20 bases lying between them. CDR3 in amino acids: CASSSVRTLKGYEQYF. The CDR3 coding sequence is TGCGCCAGCAGCTCGGTCCGGACCCTTAAAGGTTACGAGCAGTACTTC.

This clonotype was found a few times. The J gene is TRBJ2-1, the V gene TRBV30; a possible D gene is TRBD2 (6 bases). This CDR3 region has 13 residues. V lost 5 bases to trimming and J lost 3 bases, with 11 bases between them. Germline V gives CDR1 GTSNPN, CDR2 SVGIG (reference sequence). The CDR3 sequence is CAWLDGGYNEQFF. DNA of the CDR3: TGTGCCTGGTTGGACGGGGGCTACAATGAGCAGTTCTTC. The full variable domain, completed using reference TRBV30 and TRBJ2-1, is SQTIHQWPATLVQPVGSPLSLECTVEGTSNPNLYWYRQAAGRGLQLLFYSVGIGQISSEVPQNLSASRPQDRQFILSSKKLLLSDSGFYLCAWLDGGYNEQFFGPGTRLTVL.

This clonotype was recorded a few times. CDR3 in DNA: TGCAGTGCTAGAGCTAACCTCCTAGCGGGGGGGCAAGAGTACCAAGAGACCCAGTACTTC. Protein: CSARANLLAGGQEYQETQYF. The gene calls are TRBV20-1 and TRBJ2-5; 12 bases are shared with TRBD2. The CDR3 is made up of 20 amino acids. Unmatched junction bases numbered 15, after V lost 1 base and J lost 0 bases. Germline V gene lookup returns CDR1 DFQATT and CDR2 SNEGSKA (reference sequence).

The V call is TRBV18, the J call TRBJ1-2; 12 positions agree with TRBD1. V shed 2 bases and J 8 bases; nucleotides not matched to a gene: 9. This CDR3 comprises 16 residues. Germline-derived CDR1 and CDR2 are KGHSH and LQKENI. CDR3 in DNA: TGTGCCAGCTCACCAACGGGGACAGGGGGCAGTGGAGGCTACACCTTC. It translates to CASSPTGTGGSGGYTF.